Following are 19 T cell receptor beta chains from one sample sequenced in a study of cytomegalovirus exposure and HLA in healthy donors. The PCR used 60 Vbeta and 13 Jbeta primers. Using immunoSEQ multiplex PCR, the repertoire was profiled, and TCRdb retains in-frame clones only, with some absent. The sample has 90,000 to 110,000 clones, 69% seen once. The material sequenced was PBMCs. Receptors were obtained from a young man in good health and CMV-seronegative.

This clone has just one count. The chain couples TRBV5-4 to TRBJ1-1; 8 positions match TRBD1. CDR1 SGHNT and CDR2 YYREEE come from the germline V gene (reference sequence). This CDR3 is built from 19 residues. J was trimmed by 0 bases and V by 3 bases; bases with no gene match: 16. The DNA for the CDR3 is TGTGCCAGCAGCTGGGACGGGACAGGTCGGTCTCTCATGAACACTGAAGCTTTCTTT. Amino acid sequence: CASSWDGTGRSLMNTEAFF.

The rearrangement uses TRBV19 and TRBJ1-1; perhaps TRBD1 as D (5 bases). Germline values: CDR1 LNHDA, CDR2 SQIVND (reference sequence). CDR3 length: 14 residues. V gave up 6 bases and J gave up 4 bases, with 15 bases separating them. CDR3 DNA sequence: TGTGCCAGTAGCAGACCGGGGGGATCCACTGAAGCTTTCTTT. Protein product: CASSRPGGSTEAFF.

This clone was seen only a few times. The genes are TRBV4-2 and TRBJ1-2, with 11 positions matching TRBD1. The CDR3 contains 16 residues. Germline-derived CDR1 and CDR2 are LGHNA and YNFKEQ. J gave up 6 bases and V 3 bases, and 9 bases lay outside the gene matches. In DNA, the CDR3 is TGTGCCAGCAGCCAGGACAGGGGGCGCCGGGGGCATGGCTACACCTTC. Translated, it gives CASSQDRGRRGHGYTF.

The CDR3 reads CASSPHRGQGYTF. The CDR3 nucleotides read TGCGCCAGCAGCCCCCACAGGGGCCAGGGCTACACCTTC. The chain uses TRBV4-3 and TRBJ1-2; TRBD1 aligns across 7 bases. The CDR3 length is 13 residues. Germline V gives CDR1 LGHNA, CDR2 YSLEER. V was clipped by 4 bases and J by 8 bases; unmatched bases: 7.

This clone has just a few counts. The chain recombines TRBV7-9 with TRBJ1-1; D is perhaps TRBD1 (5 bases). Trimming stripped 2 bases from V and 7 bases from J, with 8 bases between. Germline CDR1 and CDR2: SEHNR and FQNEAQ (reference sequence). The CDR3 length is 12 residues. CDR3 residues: CASSLKDIEAFF. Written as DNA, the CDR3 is TGTGCCAGCAGCTTAAAGGACATTGAAGCTTTCTTT.

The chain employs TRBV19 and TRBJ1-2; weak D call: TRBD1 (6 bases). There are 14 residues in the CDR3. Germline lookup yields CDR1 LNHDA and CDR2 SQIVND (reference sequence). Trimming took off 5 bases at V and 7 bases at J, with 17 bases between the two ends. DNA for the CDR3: TGTGCCAGTAGTGCGCGACAGGTGCTTGGTGGCTACACCTTC. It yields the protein CASSARQVLGGYTF.

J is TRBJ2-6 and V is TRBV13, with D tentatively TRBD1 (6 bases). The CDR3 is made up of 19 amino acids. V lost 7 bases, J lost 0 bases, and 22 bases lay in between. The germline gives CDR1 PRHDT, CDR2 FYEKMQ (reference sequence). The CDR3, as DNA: TGTGCCAGCACCGCCCGGGACACCGATATCTACTCTGGGGCCAACGTCCTGACTTTC. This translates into CASTARDTDIYSGANVLTF.

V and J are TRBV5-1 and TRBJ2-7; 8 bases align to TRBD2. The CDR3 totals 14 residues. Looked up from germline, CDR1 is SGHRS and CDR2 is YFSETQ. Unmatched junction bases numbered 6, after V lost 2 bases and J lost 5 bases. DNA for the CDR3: TGCGCCAGCAGCTTCACGGGAGGGGTTAACGAGCAGTACTTC. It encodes CASSFTGGVNEQYF.

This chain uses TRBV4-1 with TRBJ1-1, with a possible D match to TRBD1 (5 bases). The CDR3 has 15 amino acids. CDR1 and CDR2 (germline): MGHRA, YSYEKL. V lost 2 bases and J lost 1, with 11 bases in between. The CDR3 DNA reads TGCGCCAGCAGCCAACCGACAGACGCGAACACTGAAGCTTTCTTT. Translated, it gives CASSQPTDANTEAFF.

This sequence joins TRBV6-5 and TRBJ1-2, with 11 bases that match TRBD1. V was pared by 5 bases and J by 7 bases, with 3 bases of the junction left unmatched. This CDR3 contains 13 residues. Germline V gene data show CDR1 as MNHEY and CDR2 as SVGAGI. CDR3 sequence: CASSGQGAFGYTF. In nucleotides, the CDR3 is TGTGCCAGCAGTGGACAGGGGGCGTTTGGCTACACCTTC.

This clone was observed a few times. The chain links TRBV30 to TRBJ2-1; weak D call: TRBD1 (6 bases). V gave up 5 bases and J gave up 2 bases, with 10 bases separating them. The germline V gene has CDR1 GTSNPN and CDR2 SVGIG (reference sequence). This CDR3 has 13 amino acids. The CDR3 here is CAWERGTYNEQFF. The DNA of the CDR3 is TGTGCCTGGGAGAGGGGGACCTACAATGAGCAGTTCTTC.

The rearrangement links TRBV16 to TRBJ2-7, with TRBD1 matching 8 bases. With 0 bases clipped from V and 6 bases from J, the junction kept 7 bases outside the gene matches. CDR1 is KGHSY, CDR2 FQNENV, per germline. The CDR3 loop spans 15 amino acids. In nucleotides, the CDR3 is TGTGCCAGCAGCCAATCTGGACAGGGTAAAGGCGAGCAGTACTTC. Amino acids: CASSQSGQGKGEQYF.

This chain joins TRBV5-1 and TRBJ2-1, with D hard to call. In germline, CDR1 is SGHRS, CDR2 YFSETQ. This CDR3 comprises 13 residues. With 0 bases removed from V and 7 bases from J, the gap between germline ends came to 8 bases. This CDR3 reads CASSLAVRNEQFF. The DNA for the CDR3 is TGCGCCAGCAGCTTGGCCGTCAGAAATGAGCAGTTCTTC.

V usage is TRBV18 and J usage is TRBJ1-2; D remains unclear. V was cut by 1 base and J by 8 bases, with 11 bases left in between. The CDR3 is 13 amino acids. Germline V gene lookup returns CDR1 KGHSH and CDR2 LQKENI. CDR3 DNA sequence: TGTGCCAGCTCACCACAGGCCGGGGAAGGCTACACCTTC. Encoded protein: CASSPQAGEGYTF.

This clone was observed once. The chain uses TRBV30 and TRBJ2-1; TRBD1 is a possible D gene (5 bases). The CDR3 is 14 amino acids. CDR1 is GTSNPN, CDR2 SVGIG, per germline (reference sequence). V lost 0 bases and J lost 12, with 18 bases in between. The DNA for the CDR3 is TGTGCCTGGAGTGTACCTAGGACACGTCGCGGGCAGTTCTTC. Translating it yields CAWSVPRTRRGQFF. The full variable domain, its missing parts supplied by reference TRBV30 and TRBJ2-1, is SQTIHQWPATLVQPVGSPLSLECTVEGTSNPNLYWYRQAAGRGLQLLFYSVGIGQISSEVPQNLSASRPQDRQFILSSKKLLLSDSGFYLCAWSVPRTRRGQFFGPGTRLTVL.

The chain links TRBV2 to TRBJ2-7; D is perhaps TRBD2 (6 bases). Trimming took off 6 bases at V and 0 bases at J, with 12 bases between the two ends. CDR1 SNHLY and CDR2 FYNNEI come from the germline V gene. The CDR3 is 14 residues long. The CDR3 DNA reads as TGTGCCAGCAGCCGGGACTCCAGCTCCTACGAGCAGTACTTC. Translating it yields CASSRDSSSYEQYF.

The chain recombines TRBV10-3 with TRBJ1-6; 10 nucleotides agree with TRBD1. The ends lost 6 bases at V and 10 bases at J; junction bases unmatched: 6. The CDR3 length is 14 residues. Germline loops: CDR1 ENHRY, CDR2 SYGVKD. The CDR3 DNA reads TGTGCCATCAGGGGGACAGGGGTTAGGTCACCCCTCCACTTT. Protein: CAIRGTGVRSPLHF.

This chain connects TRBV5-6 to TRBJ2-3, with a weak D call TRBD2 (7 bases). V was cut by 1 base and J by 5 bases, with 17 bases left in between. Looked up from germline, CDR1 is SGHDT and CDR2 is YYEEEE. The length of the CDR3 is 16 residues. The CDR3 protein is CASSLIAGAPLDTQYF. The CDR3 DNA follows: TGTGCCAGCAGCTTGATCGCGGGGGCCCCGTTAGATACGCAGTATTTT.

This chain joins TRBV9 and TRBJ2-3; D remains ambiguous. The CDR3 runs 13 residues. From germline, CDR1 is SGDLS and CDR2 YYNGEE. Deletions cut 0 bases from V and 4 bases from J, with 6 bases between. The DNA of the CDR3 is TGTGCCAGCAGCGTAGGTAGTCCAGATACGCAGTATTTT. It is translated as CASSVGSPDTQYF.